This TCR beta chain was retrieved from a study of glioma-infiltrating T cells. The iRepertoire nested amplicon-rescue multiplex PCR amplified TCR alpha and beta CDR3s from RNA. TCRdb ran MiXCR on the multiplex PCR reads and lists one entry per CDR3 protein. The sample includes about 210,000 distinct CDR3 sequences, roughly a third of them seen just once. This clonotype was counted at least ten times. The TCR comes from a human donor with low-grade glioma or glioblastoma, undergoing nonglioma brain surgery, or in good health (not recorded which). The specimen sequenced was glioma tissue, nonneoplastic brain tissue, or PBMCs (not recorded which).

CDR3 nucleotides: TGCAGTGCTCTTCTCCCCTGGACAGAAAAACTGTTTTTT. Protein product: CSALLPWTEKLFF. The chain has TRBV20-1 and TRBJ1-4, with a weak D call TRBD1 (5 bases). The CDR3 is 13 amino acids. Germline CDR1 and CDR2: DFQATT and SNEGSKA (reference sequence). V lost 5 bases to trimming and J lost 8 bases, with 15 bases between them.